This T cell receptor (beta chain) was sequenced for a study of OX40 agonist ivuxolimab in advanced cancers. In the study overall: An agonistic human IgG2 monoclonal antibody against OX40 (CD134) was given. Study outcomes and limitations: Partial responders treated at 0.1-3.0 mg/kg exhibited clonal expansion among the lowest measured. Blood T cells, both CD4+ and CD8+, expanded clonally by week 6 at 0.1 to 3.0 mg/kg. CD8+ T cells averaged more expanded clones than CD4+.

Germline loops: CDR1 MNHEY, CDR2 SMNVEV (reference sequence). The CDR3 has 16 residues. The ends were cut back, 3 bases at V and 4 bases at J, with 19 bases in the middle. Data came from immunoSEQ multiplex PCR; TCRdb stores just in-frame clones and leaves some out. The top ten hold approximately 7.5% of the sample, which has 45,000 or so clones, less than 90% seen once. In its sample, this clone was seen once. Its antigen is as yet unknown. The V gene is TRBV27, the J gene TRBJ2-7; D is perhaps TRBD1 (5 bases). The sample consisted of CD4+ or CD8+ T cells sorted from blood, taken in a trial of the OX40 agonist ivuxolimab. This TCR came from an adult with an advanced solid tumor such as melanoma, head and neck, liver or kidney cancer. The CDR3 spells CASSFKGPGSVYEQYF. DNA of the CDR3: TGTGCCAGCAGTTTTAAGGGGCCGGGTTCCGTTTACGAGCAGTACTTC.